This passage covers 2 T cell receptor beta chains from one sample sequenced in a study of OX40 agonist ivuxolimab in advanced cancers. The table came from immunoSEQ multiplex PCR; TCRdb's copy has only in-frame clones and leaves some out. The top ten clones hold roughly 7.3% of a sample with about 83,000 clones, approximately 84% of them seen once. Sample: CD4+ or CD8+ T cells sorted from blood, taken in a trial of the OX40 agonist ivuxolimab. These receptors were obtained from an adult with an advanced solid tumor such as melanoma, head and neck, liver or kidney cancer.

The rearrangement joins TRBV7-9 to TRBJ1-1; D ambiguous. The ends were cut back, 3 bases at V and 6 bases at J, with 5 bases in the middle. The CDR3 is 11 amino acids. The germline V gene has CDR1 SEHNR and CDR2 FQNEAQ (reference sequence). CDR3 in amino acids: CASSLLAEAFF. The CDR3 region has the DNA TGTGCCAGCAGCTTGCTCGCTGAAGCTTTCTTT.

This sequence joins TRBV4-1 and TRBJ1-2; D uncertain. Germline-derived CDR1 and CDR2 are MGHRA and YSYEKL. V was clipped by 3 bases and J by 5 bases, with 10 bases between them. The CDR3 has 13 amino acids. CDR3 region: CASSQAGSYGYTF. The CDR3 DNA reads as TGCGCCAGCAGCCAGGCGGGGTCTTATGGCTACACCTTC.